A selection of T cell receptor beta chains follows, all from one sample in a study of cytomegalovirus exposure and HLA in healthy donors. The repertoire was sequenced with immunoSEQ multiplex PCR; TCRdb's copy has only in-frame clones and lacks some. The sample yields under 250,000 clones, 85% to 90% seen once. Source material: PBMCs. The receptors come from a human donor in good health. Each CDR3 is given with its conserved first and last residue. D genes are given only for firm matches. Not every row has a clone size; where given, it reads once, few, many or a size class.

>NA|TRBJ2-1|TRBV19|NA|16
CASRPLGGRTYNEQFF
TGTGCCAGTAGACCTCTCGGGGGACGCACCTACAATGAGCAGTTCTTC
>NA|TRBJ2-2|TRBV11-2|NA|15
CASSAPGLSAGELFF
TGTGCCAGCAGCGCCCCGGGACTCAGCGCCGGGGAGCTGTTTTTT
>NA|TRBJ2-3|TRBV7-2|TRBD2|16
CASSLGASGRSDTQYF
TGTGCCAGCAGCTTAGGGGCTAGCGGGAGATCAGATACGCAGTATTTT
>NA|TRBJ1-5|TRBV5-6|NA|15
CASSFHKEGNQPQHF
TGTGCCAGCAGCTTCCACAAGGAGGGCAATCAGCCCCAGCATTTT
>NA|TRBJ1-1|TRBV7-8|NA|15
CASSRLGGLDTEAFF
TGTGCCAGCAGTCGTTTAGGGGGTTTGGACACTGAAGCTTTCTTT
>once|TRBJ2-1|TRBV4-2|NA|13
CASSQGTVVPQFF
TGTGCCAGCAGCCAAGGAACAGTGGTTCCGCAGTTCTTC
>once|TRBJ2-3|TRBV7-2|TRBD2|16
CASSSGTSGRTDTQYF
TGTGCCAGCAGCTCAGGGACTAGCGGGAGAACAGATACGCAGTATTTT
>NA|TRBJ1-3|TRBV28|TRBD1|18
CASSFYGRETGAGNTIYF
TGTGCCAGCAGTTTTTATGGTCGAGAGACAGGGGCAGGAAACACCATATATTTT
>NA|TRBJ1-3|TRBV7-8|NA|18
CASSPNRGGWNSGNTIYF
TGTGCCAGCAGCCCCAATAGGGGGGGCTGGAACTCTGGAAACACCATATATTTT
>once|TRBJ2-1|TRBV15|NA|17
CATSRDPPGLTYNEQFF
TGTGCCACCAGCAGAGATCCTCCAGGGTTGACCTACAATGAGCAGTTCTTC
>NA|TRBJ2-7|TRBV5-1|NA|19
CASSLAVLAREVYPHEQYF
TGCGCCAGCAGCTTGGCCGTTTTAGCGCGGGAAGTTTACCCCCACGAGCAGTACTTC
>NA|TRBJ1-1|TRBV5-4|TRBD1|17
CASTPWTGRIMNTEAFF
TGTGCCAGCACCCCATGGACAGGGCGAATTATGAACACTGAAGCTTTCTTT
>few|TRBJ2-7|TRBV6-1|TRBD2|14
CASTRDYNSYEQYF
TGTGCCAGCACCAGGGACTACAACTCCTACGAGCAGTACTTC
>NA|TRBJ1-2|TRBV9|NA|14
CASSRGGGIYGYTF
TGTGCCAGCAGCAGGGGAGGGGGTATCTATGGCTACACCTTC
>NA|TRBJ2-7|TRBV28|TRBD1|12
CASSEDRDEQYF
TGTGCCAGCAGCGAAGACAGGGATGAGCAGTACTTC
>NA|TRBJ2-5|TRBV28|NA|11
CASGGQETQYF
TGTGCCAGCGGGGGGCAAGAGACCCAGTACTTC
>NA|TRBJ2-3|TRBV7-3|NA|14
CASRAGGSTDTQYF
TGTGCCAGCAGGGCGGGCGGGAGCACAGATACGCAGTATTTT
>once|TRBJ2-1|TRBV9|TRBD1|15
CASSVVSQGANEQFF
TGTGCCAGCAGCGTAGTCTCGCAGGGGGCCAATGAGCAGTTCTTC
>NA|TRBJ1-1|TRBV4-3|NA|14
CASSQDPGGTGAFF
TGCGCCAGCAGCCAAGATCCGGGGGGCACCGGAGCTTTCTTT